The rows below give T cell receptor beta chains drawn from one sample of a study of neurological immune-mediated disorders. TCRdb re-analysed the 5' RACE reads in MiXCR, keeping a single row per CDR3 protein. Of about 55,000 distinct CDR3 sequences listed, approximately 3.9% were seen once; the top ten hold roughly 1.7%. The specimen sequenced was PBMCs. The origin of the receptors is a man younger than 45 with multiple sclerosis. CDR3s leave out the opening cysteine and the closing phenylalanine or tryptophan. Fields, in order: V gene, J gene, CDR3 protein.

TRBV7-7	TRBJ2-5	ASSLGSGKETQY
TRBV6-6	TRBJ2-3	ASSLLGSLDTQY
TRBV9	TRBJ1-6	ASSVDRGGRADSPLH
TRBV12-3/TRBV12-4	TRBJ1-3	ASSPDRGAGTIY
TRBV7-9	TRBJ1-1	ASSPLTGGPKGVNTEAF
TRBV28	TRBJ1-4	ASSRTGQHEKLF
TRBV9	TRBJ2-7	ASSVGLVYEQY
TRBV20-1	TRBJ2-4	SARPLAGWDIQY
TRBV2	TRBJ1-5	ASSGETVNQPQN
TRBV7-9	TRBJ2-7	ASSLEISYEQY
TRBV9	TRBJ2-1	ASSDPGFDNEQF
TRBV20-1	TRBJ1-6	SARVGGSSYNSPLH
TRBV20-1	TRBJ2-7	SASLGTSLHEQY
TRBV11-2	TRBJ2-3	ASRLYPRGRLMTDTQY
TRBV3-1	TRBJ2-2	ASTKDRNVGELF
TRBV7-2	TRBJ2-2	ASSLSVLNTGELF
TRBV20-1	TRBJ2-3	SARDLSWSTGTQY
TRBV11-2	TRBJ2-5	ASSFGRTGGNQETQY
TRBV29-1	TRBJ2-7	SVAPGTGIYEQY
TRBV2	TRBJ2-7	ASSEISSDSYEQY
TRBV19	TRBJ2-7	ASSPGGTWSYEQY
TRBV14	TRBJ2-7	ASSPLRQGGSYEQY
TRBV5-1	TRBJ1-6	ASSHRGTPLH
TRBV5-1	TRBJ2-7	ASSLGRDRESYEQY
TRBV12-3/TRBV12-4	TRBJ2-3	ASSLFPDTQY
TRBV5-1	TRBJ2-7	ASGPRDRSYEQY
TRBV7-2	TRBJ2-1	ASKFGGVPYNEQF
TRBV21-1	TRBJ1-1	ASNGGNTEAF
TRBV5-1	TRBJ2-1	ASSPGRGPDEQF
TRBV27	TRBJ1-1	ASSFRAGHTEAF
TRBV6-5	TRBJ1-2	ASSYSLRTGGRSYT
TRBV11-2	TRBJ1-4	ASSYTGAEKLF
TRBV29-1	TRBJ2-2	SGGFTGELF
TRBV5-1	TRBJ2-3	ASSTRGGQEDTQY
TRBV29-1	TRBJ2-3	SVPRQAGDTQY
TRBV12-3/TRBV12-4	TRBJ1-1	ASRRGGGTEAF
TRBV19	TRBJ2-5	ASSERAGETQY
TRBV20-1	TRBJ2-2	SARYLAPTGELF
TRBV20-1	TRBJ2-3	SARDPRGTQY
TRBV20-1	TRBJ2-3	SAYRRGGADTQY
TRBV29-1	TRBJ2-7	SARQGVGYEQY
TRBV27	TRBJ1-1	ASSSQGLYTEAF
TRBV6-1	TRBJ1-5	ASSEQGVNYQPQH
TRBV12-3/TRBV12-4	TRBJ1-1	ASVRGQLVTEAF
TRBV12-3/TRBV12-4	TRBJ1-3	ASSLSGNMGTIY
TRBV5-1	TRBJ2-7	ASSSTSGRAHEQY
TRBV7-3	TRBJ2-1	ASSLWGNEQF
TRBV30	TRBJ1-4	AWSGTATNEKLF
TRBV11-2	TRBJ2-1	ASSLDRQGGYNEQF
TRBV7-6	TRBJ1-2	ASSPRDGNTGGYT
TRBV7-8	TRBJ2-1	ASSLTATSGGSNNEQF
TRBV6-5	TRBJ2-2	ASSYSRTSPGELF
TRBV20-1	TRBJ1-1	SAREGLTEAF